Below, 7 T cell receptor beta chains from the same sample are listed, as sequenced in a study of OX40 agonist ivuxolimab in advanced cancers. Only in-frame clones appear in the TCRdb table, and some are missing; sequencing was by immunoSEQ multiplex PCR. The profile shows approximately 59,000 clones, approximately 80% of them singletons. The starting material was CD4+ or CD8+ T cells sorted from blood, obtained in a trial of the OX40 agonist ivuxolimab. Every receptor here comes from an adult with an advanced solid tumor such as melanoma, head and neck, liver or kidney cancer.

This clone was detected only once. The chain employs TRBV28 and TRBJ2-7; 9 positions match TRBD1. The ends lost 6 bases at V and 5 bases at J; junction bases unmatched: 11. The CDR3 loop spans 15 amino acids. Germline V gene sequence: CDR1 MDHEN, CDR2 SYDVKM. The CDR3 DNA reads TGTGCCAGCAGACAACCGGGACAGGGATTCCACGAGCAGTACTTC. Translated: CASRQPGQGFHEQYF.

The chain uses TRBV10-3 and TRBJ2-1; 9 nucleotides line up with TRBD2. The CDR3 has 13 amino acids. Germline values: CDR1 ENHRY, CDR2 SYGVKD. V dropped 7 bases and J dropped 7; count of bases not matched to a gene: 5. CDR3 protein: CAIKPSGDNEQFF. CDR3 nucleotides: TGTGCCATCAAGCCTAGCGGGGATAATGAGCAGTTCTTC.

The V call is TRBV5-1, the J call TRBJ2-3; the match to TRBD2 covers 13 bases. Germline trimming cut 5 bases from V and 4 bases from J; bases unmatched to any gene: 4. Germline V gives CDR1 SGHRS, CDR2 YFSETQ. This CDR3 contains 15 residues. CDR3 bases: TGCGCCAGCAGTCGGACTAGCGGGAGCCCAGATACGCAGTATTTT. It is translated as CASSRTSGSPDTQYF.

This clone was found once. V gene TRBV7-8 combines with J gene TRBJ1-1; no clear D. The V and J ends lost 1 base and 6 bases respectively, with 18 bases between them. CDR1 is SGHVS, CDR2 FQNEAQ, per germline. The CDR3 totals 16 residues. The CDR3 loop reads CASSLERGPMRAEAFF. The DNA for the CDR3 is TGTGCCAGCAGCTTAGAACGCGGCCCCATGAGAGCTGAAGCTTTCTTT.

This rearrangement joins TRBV28 to TRBJ1-2; TRBD1 is a possible D gene (5 bases). The CDR3 length is 15 residues. Per germline, CDR1 MDHEN and CDR2 SYDVKM. Between the trimmed V and J ends, which lost 5 bases and 4 bases, there was a span of 17 bases. The CDR3 DNA reads TGTGCCAGCAGTAACCCGGGGGAGGTTACCTATGGCTACACCTTC. Translating it yields CASSNPGEVTYGYTF.

This clone appeared a few times. V is TRBV30 and J is TRBJ2-3; possibly TRBD1 or TRBD2 for D (5 bases each). V was cut by 0 bases and J by 4 bases, with 17 bases left in between. Germline V CDR1 and CDR2: GTSNPN, SVGIG (reference sequence). The CDR3 covers 16 residues. The CDR3 DNA is TGTGCCTGGAGTGTAAGGGGCTGGGTGGGGGCAGATACGCAGTATTTT. It encodes CAWSVRGWVGADTQYF.

This chain joins TRBV5-1 and TRBJ2-1; TRBD2 might be the D (5 bases). V was shortened by 0 bases and J by 0 bases, with 7 bases between the two germline ends. The CDR3 consists of 15 residues. The germline V gene encodes CDR1 SGHRS and CDR2 YFSETQ. CDR3 residues: CASSLVGDSYNEQFF. The CDR3 nucleotides are TGCGCCAGCAGCTTGGTCGGGGACTCCTACAATGAGCAGTTCTTC.